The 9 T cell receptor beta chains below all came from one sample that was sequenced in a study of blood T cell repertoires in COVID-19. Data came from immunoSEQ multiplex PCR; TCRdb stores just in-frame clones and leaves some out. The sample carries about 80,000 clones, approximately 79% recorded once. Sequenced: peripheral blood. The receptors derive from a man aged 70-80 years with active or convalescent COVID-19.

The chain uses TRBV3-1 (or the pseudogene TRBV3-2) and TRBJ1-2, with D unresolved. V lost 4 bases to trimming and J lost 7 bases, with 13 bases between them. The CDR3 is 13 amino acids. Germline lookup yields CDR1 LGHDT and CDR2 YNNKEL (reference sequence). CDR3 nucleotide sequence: TGTGCCAGCAGCCCTGGGCGGGAATCTGGCTACACCTTC. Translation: CASSPGRESGYTF.

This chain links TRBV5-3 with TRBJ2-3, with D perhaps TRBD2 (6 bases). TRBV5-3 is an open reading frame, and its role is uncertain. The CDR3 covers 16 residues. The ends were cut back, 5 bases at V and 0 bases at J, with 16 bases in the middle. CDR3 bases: TGTGCCAGAAGGTGTTTACCTCTAGCGAGCACAGATACGCAGTATTTT. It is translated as CARRCLPLASTDTQYF.

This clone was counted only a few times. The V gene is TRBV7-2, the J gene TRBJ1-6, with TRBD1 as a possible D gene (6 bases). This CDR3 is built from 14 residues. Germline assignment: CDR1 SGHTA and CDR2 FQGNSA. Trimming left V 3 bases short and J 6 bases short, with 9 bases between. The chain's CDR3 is CASSLGTFNSPLHF. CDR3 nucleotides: TGTGCCAGCAGCTTGGGGACATTTAATTCACCCCTCCACTTT.

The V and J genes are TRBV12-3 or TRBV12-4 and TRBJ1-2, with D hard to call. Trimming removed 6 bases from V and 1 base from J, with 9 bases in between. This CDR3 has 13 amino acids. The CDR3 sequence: CASRPTLNYGYTF. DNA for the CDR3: TGTGCCAGCAGACCGACACTTAACTATGGCTACACCTTC.

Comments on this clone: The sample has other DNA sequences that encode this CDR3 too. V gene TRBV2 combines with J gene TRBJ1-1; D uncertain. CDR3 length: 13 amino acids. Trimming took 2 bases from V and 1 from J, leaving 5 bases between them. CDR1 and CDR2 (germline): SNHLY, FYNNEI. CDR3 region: CASSETENTEAFF. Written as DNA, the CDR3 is TGTGCCAGCAGTGAAACAGAGAACACTGAAGCTTTCTTT.

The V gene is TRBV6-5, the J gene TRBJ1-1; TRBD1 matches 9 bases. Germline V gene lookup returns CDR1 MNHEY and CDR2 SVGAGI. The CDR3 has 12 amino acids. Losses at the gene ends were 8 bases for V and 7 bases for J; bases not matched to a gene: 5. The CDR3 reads CASFGQGLEAFF. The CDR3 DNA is TGTGCCAGCTTCGGACAGGGGCTTGAAGCTTTCTTT.

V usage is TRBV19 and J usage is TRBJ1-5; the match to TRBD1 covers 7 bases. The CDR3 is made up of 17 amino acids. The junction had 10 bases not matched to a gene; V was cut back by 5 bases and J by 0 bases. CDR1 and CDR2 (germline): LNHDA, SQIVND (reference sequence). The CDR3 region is CASSAYRDRASNQPQHF. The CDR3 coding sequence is TGTGCCAGTAGTGCCTACCGGGACAGAGCTAGCAATCAGCCCCAGCATTTT.

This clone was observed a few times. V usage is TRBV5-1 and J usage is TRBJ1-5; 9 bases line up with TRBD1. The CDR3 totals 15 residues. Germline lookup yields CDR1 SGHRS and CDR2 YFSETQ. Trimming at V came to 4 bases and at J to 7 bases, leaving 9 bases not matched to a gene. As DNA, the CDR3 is TGCGCCAGCAGCCCGGGGACAGGGAGCAGGCAGCCCCAGCATTTT. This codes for CASSPGTGSRQPQHF.

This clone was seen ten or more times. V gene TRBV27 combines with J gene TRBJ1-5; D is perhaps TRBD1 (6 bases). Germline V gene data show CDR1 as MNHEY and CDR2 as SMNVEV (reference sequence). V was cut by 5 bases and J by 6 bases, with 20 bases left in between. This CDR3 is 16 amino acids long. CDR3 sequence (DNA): TGTGCCAGCAGTCTTGGCGGGCAGGGGAAGCGTCAGCCCCAGCATTTT. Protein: CASSLGGQGKRQPQHF.